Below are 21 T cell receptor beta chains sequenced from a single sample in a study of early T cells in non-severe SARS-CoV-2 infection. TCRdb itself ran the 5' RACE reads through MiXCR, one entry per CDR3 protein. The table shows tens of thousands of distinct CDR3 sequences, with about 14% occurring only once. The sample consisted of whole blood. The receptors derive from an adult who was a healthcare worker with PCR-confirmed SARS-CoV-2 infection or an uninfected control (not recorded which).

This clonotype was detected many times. The chain's CDR3 is CASRWGPYEQYF. Here the CDR3 DNA reads TGTGCCAGCAGATGGGGACCCTACGAGCAGTACTTC. J is TRBJ2-7 and V is TRBV2, with D perhaps TRBD1 or TRBD2 (5 bases each). Trimming took 6 bases from V and 2 from J, leaving 8 bases between them. The CDR3 is made up of 12 amino acids. CDR1 and CDR2 from the germline V gene are SNHLY and FYNNEI.

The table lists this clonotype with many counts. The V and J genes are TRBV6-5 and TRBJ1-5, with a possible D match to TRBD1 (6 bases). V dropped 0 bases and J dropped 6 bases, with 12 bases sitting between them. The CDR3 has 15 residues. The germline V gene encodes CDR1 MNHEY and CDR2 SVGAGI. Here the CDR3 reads CASSYSWGPGQPQHF. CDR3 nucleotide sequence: TGTGCCAGCAGTTACTCGTGGGGGCCGGGTCAGCCCCAGCATTTT.

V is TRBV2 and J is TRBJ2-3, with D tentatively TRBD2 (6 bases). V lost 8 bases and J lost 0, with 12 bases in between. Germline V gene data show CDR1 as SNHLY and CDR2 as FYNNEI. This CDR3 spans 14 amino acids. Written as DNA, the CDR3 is TGTGCCAGCTCGACTAGTTTAAGCACAGATACGCAGTATTTT. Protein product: CASSTSLSTDTQYF.

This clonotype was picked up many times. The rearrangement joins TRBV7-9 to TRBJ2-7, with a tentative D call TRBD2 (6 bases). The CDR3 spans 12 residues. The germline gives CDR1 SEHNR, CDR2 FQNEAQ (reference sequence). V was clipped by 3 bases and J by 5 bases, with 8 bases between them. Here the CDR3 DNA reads TGTGCCAGCAGCTTGACGGGGGACGAGCAGTACTTC. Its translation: CASSLTGDEQYF.

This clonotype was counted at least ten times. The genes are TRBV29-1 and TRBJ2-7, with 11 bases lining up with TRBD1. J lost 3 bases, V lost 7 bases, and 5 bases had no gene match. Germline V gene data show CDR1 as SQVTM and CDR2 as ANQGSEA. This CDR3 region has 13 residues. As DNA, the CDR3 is TGCAGCGGAACCGGGACAGGGGGCTACGAGCAGTACTTC. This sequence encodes CSGTGTGGYEQYF.

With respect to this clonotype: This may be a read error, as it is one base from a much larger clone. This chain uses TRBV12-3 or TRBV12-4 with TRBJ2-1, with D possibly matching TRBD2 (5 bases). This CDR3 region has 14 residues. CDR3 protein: CASRSAEFSNERFF. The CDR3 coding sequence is TGTGCCAGTCGTTCAGCGGAATTTTCAAATGAGCGGTTCTTC.

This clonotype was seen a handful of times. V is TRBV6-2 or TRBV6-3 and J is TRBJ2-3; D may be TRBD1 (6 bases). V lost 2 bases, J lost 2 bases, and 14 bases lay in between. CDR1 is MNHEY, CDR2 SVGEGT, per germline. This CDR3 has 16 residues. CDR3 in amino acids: CASSYTLTGYTDTQYF. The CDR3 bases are TGTGCCAGCAGTTACACATTGACAGGTTACACAGATACGCAGTATTTT.

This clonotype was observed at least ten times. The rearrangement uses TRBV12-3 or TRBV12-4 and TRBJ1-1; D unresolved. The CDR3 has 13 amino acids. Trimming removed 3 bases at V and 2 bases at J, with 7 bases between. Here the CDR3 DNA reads TGTGCCAGCAGTTTTTACACAAACACTGAAGCTTTCTTT. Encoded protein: CASSFYTNTEAFF.

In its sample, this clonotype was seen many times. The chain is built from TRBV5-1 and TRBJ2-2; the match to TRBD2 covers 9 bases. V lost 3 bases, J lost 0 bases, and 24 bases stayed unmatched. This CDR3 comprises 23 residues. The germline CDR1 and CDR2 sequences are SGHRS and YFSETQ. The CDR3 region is CASSYLGLAWVSGGATNTGELFF. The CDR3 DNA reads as TGCGCCAGCAGCTATTTAGGCCTAGCGTGGGTTAGCGGGGGAGCGACGAACACCGGGGAGCTGTTTTTT. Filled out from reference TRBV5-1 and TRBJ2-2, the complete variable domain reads KAGVTQTPRYLIKTRGQQVTLSCSPISGHRSVSWYQQTPGQGLQFLFEYFSETQRNKGNFPGRFSGRQFSNSRSEMNVSTLELGDSALYLCASSYLGLAWVSGGATNTGELFFGEGSRLTVL.

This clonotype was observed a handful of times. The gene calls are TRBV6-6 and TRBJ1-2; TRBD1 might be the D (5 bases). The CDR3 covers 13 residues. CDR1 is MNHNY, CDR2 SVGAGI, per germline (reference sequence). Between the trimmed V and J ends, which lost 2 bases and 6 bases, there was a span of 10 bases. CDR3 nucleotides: TGTGCCAGCAGTTACGGGGACCGCCATGGCTACACCTTC. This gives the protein CASSYGDRHGYTF.

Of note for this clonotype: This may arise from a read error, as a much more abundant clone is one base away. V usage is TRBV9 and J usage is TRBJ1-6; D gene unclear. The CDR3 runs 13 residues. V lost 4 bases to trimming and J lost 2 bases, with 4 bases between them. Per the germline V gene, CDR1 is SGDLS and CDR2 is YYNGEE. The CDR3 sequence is CASSCTYNSPLHF. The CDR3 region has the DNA TGTGCCAGCAGCTGCACCTATAATTCACCCCTCCACTTT.

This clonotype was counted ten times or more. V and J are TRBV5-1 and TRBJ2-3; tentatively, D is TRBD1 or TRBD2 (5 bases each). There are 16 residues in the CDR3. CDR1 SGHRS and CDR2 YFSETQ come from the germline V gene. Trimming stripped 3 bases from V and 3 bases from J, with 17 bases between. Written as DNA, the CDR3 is TGCGCCAGCAGCTCCCCGGAGGCAGGGATTACAGATACGCAGTATTTT. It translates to CASSSPEAGITDTQYF.

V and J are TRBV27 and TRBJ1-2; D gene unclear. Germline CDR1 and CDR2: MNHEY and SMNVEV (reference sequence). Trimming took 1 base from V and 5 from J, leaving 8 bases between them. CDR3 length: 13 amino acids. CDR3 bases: TGTGCCAGCAGTTTATTTAGGAGTTATGGCTACACCTTC. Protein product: CASSLFRSYGYTF.

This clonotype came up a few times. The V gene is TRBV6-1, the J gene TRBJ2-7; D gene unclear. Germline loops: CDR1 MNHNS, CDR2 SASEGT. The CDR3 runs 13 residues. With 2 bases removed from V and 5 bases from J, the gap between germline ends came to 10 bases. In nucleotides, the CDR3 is TGTGCCAGCAGTGAAAAGAACAGAAACGAGCAGTACTTC. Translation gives CASSEKNRNEQYF.

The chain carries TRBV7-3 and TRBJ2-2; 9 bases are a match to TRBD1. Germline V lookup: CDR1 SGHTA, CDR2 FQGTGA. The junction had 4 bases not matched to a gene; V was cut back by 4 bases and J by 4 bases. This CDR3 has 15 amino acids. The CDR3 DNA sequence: TGTGCCAGCAGCTCGGGGACAGGGCCCACCGGGGAGCTGTTTTTT. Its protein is CASSSGTGPTGELFF.

The CDR3 region has the DNA TGTGCCAGTAGTAGGGACAGGGAGAGCGATGGCTACACCTTC. It encodes CASSRDRESDGYTF. This chain uses TRBV19 with TRBJ1-2; 9 positions match TRBD1. This CDR3 has 14 residues. The V gene end was trimmed by 4 bases and the J gene end by 6 bases; junction bases not matched to a gene: 6. Germline V gene lookup returns CDR1 LNHDA and CDR2 SQIVND (reference sequence). Filled out from reference TRBV19 and TRBJ1-2, the complete variable domain reads DGGITQSPKYLFRKEGQNVTLSCEQNLNHDAMYWYRQDPGQGLRLIYYSQIVNDFQKGDIAEGYSVSREKKESFPLTVTSAQKNPTAFYLCASSRDRESDGYTFGSGTRLTVV.

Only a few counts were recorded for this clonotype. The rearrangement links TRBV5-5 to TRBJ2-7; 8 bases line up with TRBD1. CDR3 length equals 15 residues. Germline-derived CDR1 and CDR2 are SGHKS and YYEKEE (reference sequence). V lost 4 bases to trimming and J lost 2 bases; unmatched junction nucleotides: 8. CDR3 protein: CASSKDRGTTYEQYF. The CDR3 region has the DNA TGTGCCAGCAGCAAAGACAGGGGAACCACCTACGAGCAGTACTTC. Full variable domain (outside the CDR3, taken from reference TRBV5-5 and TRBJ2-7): DAGVTQSPTHLIKTRGQQVTLRCSPISGHKSVSWYQQVLGQGPQFIFQYYEKEERGRGNFPDRFSARQFPNYSSELNVNALLLGDSALYLCASSKDRGTTYEQYFGPGTRLTVT.

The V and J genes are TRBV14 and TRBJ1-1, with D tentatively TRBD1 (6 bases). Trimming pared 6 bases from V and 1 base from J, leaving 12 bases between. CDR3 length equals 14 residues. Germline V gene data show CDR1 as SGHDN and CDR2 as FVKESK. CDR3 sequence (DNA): TGTGCCAGCAGGTTCAGGGGTCCGAACACTGAAGCTTTCTTT. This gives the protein CASRFRGPNTEAFF.

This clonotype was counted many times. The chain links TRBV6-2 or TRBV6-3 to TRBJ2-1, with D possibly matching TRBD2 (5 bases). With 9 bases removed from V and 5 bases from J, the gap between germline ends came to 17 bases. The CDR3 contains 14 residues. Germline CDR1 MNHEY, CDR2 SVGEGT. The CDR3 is CASSVRASNNEQFF. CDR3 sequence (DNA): TGTGCCAGTTCGGTACGGGCTAGCAACAATGAGCAGTTCTTC.

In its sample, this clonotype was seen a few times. For the CDR3, the DNA is TGTGCCAGCAGCTTAGTTGGACTAGCGGGGTCTGGGGCCAACGTCCTGACTTTC. Protein sequence: CASSLVGLAGSGANVLTF. This chain joins TRBV3-1 and TRBJ2-6; 12 nucleotides match TRBD2. Trimming cost V 5 bases and J 1 base; bases outside gene matches: 6. Germline V CDR1 and CDR2: LGHDT, YNNKEL (reference sequence). This CDR3 is built from 18 residues.

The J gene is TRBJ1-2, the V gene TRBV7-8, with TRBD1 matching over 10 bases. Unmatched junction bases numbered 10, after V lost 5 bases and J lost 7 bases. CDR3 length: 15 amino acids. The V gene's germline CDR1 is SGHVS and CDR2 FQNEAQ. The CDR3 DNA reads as TGTGCCAGCAGCCTATATTGGACAGGGGGTACTGGCTACACCTTC. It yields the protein CASSLYWTGGTGYTF.